These 26 T cell receptor beta chains came from one sample sequenced in a study of T cells in localized non-small cell lung cancer. Produced via immunoSEQ multiplex PCR; TCRdb's table is partial and in-frame only. Among 45,000 to 60,000 clones listed, roughly 86% were seen once. The sequencing used PBMCs, collected before any cancer treatment. These receptors came from a man aged 40 to 70 with stage II lung adenocarcinoma.

V is TRBV12-5 and J is TRBJ1-3; TRBD1 matches at 8 bases. The V and J ends lost 1 base and 8 bases, in that order; junction bases with no gene match: 13. CDR1 and CDR2 from the germline V gene are LGHNT and FRNRAP. The CDR3 runs to 17 residues. CDR3 protein: CASGLASYRGGIDTIYF. The CDR3 nucleotides read TGTGCTAGTGGTTTGGCCTCCTACAGGGGGGGAATAGACACCATATATTTT.

The rearrangement uses TRBV4-1 and TRBJ1-2; possible D gene TRBD1, 6 bases. Trimming pared 4 bases from V and 8 bases from J, leaving 14 bases between. From germline, CDR1 is MGHRA and CDR2 YSYEKL. This CDR3 is 13 amino acids long. The CDR3 sequence: CASSLLPGEGYTF. CDR3 bases: TGCGCCAGCAGCCTCCTCCCAGGGGAAGGCTACACCTTC.

The J gene is TRBJ1-1, the V gene TRBV5-1; 7 nucleotides line up with TRBD1. Germline V gene data show CDR1 as SGHRS and CDR2 as YFSETQ. The trim removed 4 bases at V and 13 bases at J, leaving 16 bases unmatched. There are 14 residues in the CDR3. CDR3 coding DNA: TGCGCCAGCAGCCCTTACCCGGGACAGATGAAGGATTTCTTT. Translation: CASSPYPGQMKDFF.

The chain is built from TRBV30 and TRBJ1-1; D call uncertain. The germline CDR1 and CDR2 sequences are GTSNPN and SVGIG (reference sequence). The CDR3 covers 12 residues. V was cut by 5 bases and J by 5 bases, with 12 bases left in between. The CDR3 region is CAWVGERTEAFF. The CDR3, as DNA: TGTGCCTGGGTAGGTGAAAGGACTGAAGCTTTCTTT.

The rearrangement joins TRBV11-1 to TRBJ1-1; weak D call: TRBD1 (5 bases). The length of the CDR3 is 13 residues. Trimming took off 8 bases at V and 3 bases at J, with 13 bases between the two ends. CDR1 is SGHAT and CDR2 is FQDESV in the germline V gene (reference sequence). CDR3 region: CASLPQQDTEAFF. CDR3 DNA: TGTGCCAGCCTACCCCAACAGGACACTGAAGCTTTCTTT.

The rearrangement uses TRBV13 and TRBJ1-4; D gene ambiguous. V lost 3 bases to trimming and J lost 5 bases, with 10 bases between them. CDR1 PRHDT and CDR2 FYEKMQ come from the germline V gene (reference sequence). The length of the CDR3 is 14 residues. The chain's CDR3 is CASSFGLRNEKLFF. CDR3 DNA: TGTGCCAGCAGCTTCGGCCTTAGGAATGAAAAACTGTTTTTT.

V is TRBV4-2 and J is TRBJ2-2, with 7 positions matching TRBD1. The ends lost 1 base at V and 3 bases at J; junction bases unmatched: 8. The CDR3 spans 17 residues. In germline, CDR1 is LGHNA, CDR2 YNFKEQ. This CDR3 is CASSQVVTGSHTGELFF. The CDR3 DNA reads TGTGCCAGCAGCCAAGTGGTGACAGGGAGCCACACCGGGGAGCTGTTTTTT.

This chain uses TRBV30 with TRBJ1-1; D not resolved. CDR1 GTSNPN and CDR2 SVGIG come from the germline V gene (reference sequence). The CDR3 spans 14 residues. The V end lost 0 bases, the J end lost 0 bases, and 8 bases lay between the germline ends. CDR3 amino acids: CAWSVLQVNTEAFF. In DNA form, the CDR3 reads TGTGCCTGGAGTGTACTGCAGGTGAACACTGAAGCTTTCTTT.

This chain joins TRBV5-1 and TRBJ2-2, with TRBD1 matching 8 bases. Germline CDR1 SGHRS, CDR2 YFSETQ. The CDR3 contains 15 residues. With 1 base clipped from V and 3 bases from J, the junction kept 2 bases outside the gene matches. This CDR3 reads CASSLTGGDTGELFF. CDR3 bases: TGCGCCAGCAGCTTGACAGGGGGTGACACCGGGGAGCTGTTTTTT. Filled out from reference TRBV5-1 and TRBJ2-2, the complete variable domain reads KAGVTQTPRYLIKTRGQQVTLSCSPISGHRSVSWYQQTPGQGLQFLFEYFSETQRNKGNFPGRFSGRQFSNSRSEMNVSTLELGDSALYLCASSLTGGDTGELFFGEGSRLTVL.

The V and J genes are TRBV7-2 and TRBJ1-4; D ambiguous. The CDR3 is made up of 13 amino acids. Germline values: CDR1 SGHTA, CDR2 FQGNSA. Trimming took 0 bases from V and 3 from J, leaving 2 bases between them. CDR3 sequence (DNA): TGTGCCAGCAGCTTAGCGCCTAATGAAAAACTGTTTTTT. Its translation is CASSLAPNEKLFF.

V is TRBV7-6 and J is TRBJ2-3, with a tentative D call TRBD1 (6 bases). Trimming cost V 5 bases and J 2 bases, with 14 bases left between them. In germline, CDR1 is SGHVS, CDR2 FNYEAQ. The CDR3 spans 15 residues. DNA for the CDR3: TGTGCCAGCAGCCTGACAGGTTCTTACACAGATACGCAGTATTTT. Amino acids: CASSLTGSYTDTQYF.

This clone occurred once. The chain uses TRBV25-1 and TRBJ1-2; possibly TRBD1 for D (5 bases). From germline, CDR1 is MGHDK and CDR2 SYGVNS. This CDR3 has 13 amino acids. The V end was cut by 3 bases, the J end by 5 bases, with 10 bases between. In nucleotides, the CDR3 is TGTGCCAGCAGTGAGGAGGGGAGGTATGGCTACACCTTC. It translates to CASSEEGRYGYTF.

The rearrangement uses TRBV4-1 and TRBJ1-5; TRBD1 might be the D (6 bases). Trimming shortened V by 3 bases and J by 9 bases, and 15 bases separated the two germline ends. Germline-derived CDR1 and CDR2 are MGHRA and YSYEKL. The CDR3 has 14 residues. Written as DNA, the CDR3 is TGCGCCAGCAGCCATAAAACAGGGCCAGGGCCCCAGCATTTT. It encodes CASSHKTGPGPQHF.

This clone was observed once. This rearrangement joins TRBV18 to TRBJ2-4; 8 bases map to TRBD2. J was trimmed by 5 bases and V by 6 bases; bases with no gene match: 3. CDR1 KGHSH and CDR2 LQKENI come from the germline V gene. The CDR3 consists of 13 residues. CDR3 residues: CASSPGGENIQYF. The CDR3 nucleotides read TGTGCCAGCTCTCCCGGGGGGGAAAACATTCAGTACTTC.

The rearrangement uses TRBV10-2 and TRBJ2-6, with 12 bases lining up with TRBD1. The ends lost 7 bases at V and 1 base at J; junction bases unmatched: 5. CDR1 and CDR2 (germline): WSHSY, SAAADI. The CDR3 length is 17 residues. The CDR3 spells CASTGTGGESGANVLTF. The CDR3 nucleotides read TGCGCCAGCACTGGGACAGGGGGCGAGTCTGGGGCCAACGTCCTGACTTTC.

The CDR3 DNA reads as TGTGCCAGCACCCCGAACACTGAAGCTTTCTTT. Translation gives CASTPNTEAFF. V is TRBV7-2 and J is TRBJ1-1, with D uncertain. The CDR3 consists of 11 residues. Trimming removed 7 bases at V and 1 base at J, with 4 bases between. The V gene's germline CDR1 is SGHTA and CDR2 FQGNSA.

This clone was detected a few times. The gene calls are TRBV7-8 and TRBJ2-7, with a possible D match to TRBD1 (6 bases). The germline gives CDR1 SGHVS, CDR2 FQNEAQ. The CDR3 runs 13 residues. Trimming removed 5 bases at V and 7 bases at J, with 15 bases between. The CDR3 loop reads CASSLRDKGEQYF. The CDR3 DNA is TGTGCCAGCAGCCTCCGGGACAAGGGGGAGCAGTACTTC.

The chain links TRBV19 to TRBJ1-3; D gene uncertain. This CDR3 is 13 amino acids long. CDR1 and CDR2 from the germline V gene are LNHDA and SQIVND (reference sequence). The V end lost 5 bases, the J end lost 0 bases, and 5 bases lay between the germline ends. The CDR3 DNA follows: TGTGCCAGTAGTTTAAACTCTGGAAACACCATATATTTT. Amino acid sequence: CASSLNSGNTIYF.

The chain employs TRBV5-1 and TRBJ1-2, with D possibly being TRBD1 (6 bases). Germline V gene sequence: CDR1 SGHRS, CDR2 YFSETQ. This CDR3 has 14 residues. V dropped 2 bases and J dropped 7 bases, with 15 bases sitting between them. CDR3 in DNA: TGCGCCAGCAGCTTTAACTACAGGGAGAGTGGCTACACCTTC. This codes for CASSFNYRESGYTF. The complete variable domain, with remaining parts taken from reference TRBV5-1 and TRBJ1-2, reads KAGVTQTPRYLIKTRGQQVTLSCSPISGHRSVSWYQQTPGQGLQFLFEYFSETQRNKGNFPGRFSGRQFSNSRSEMNVSTLELGDSALYLCASSFNYRESGYTFGSGTRLTVV.

This sequence joins TRBV19 and TRBJ2-1; D perhaps matches TRBD1 (5 bases). The CDR3 sequence is 15 residues long. Germline CDR1 and CDR2: LNHDA and SQIVND (reference sequence). V was clipped by 3 bases and J by 6 bases, with 15 bases between them. The CDR3 region is CASSIGQGTLNEQFF. CDR3 nucleotides: TGTGCCAGTAGTATTGGGCAGGGAACCCTCAATGAGCAGTTCTTC.

The rearrangement joins TRBV5-6 to TRBJ1-2; 7 nucleotides agree with TRBD1. The germline CDR1 and CDR2 sequences are SGHDT and YYEEEE. The CDR3 contains 15 residues. With V trimmed by 4 bases and J by 4 bases, 10 bases remained unmatched. The CDR3 sequence: CASSPRQGGGYGYTF. The CDR3 DNA sequence: TGTGCCAGCAGCCCGCGACAGGGAGGGGGCTATGGCTACACCTTC.

The V call is TRBV11-1, the J call TRBJ1-1; the D is unclear. This CDR3 region has 14 residues. V gave up 1 base and J gave up 1 base, with 7 bases separating them. Germline CDR1 and CDR2: SGHAT and FQDESV (reference sequence). DNA for the CDR3: TGTGCCAGCAGCTTAGGACGGCGGAACACTGAAGCTTTCTTT. Its protein is CASSLGRRNTEAFF. Combining the CDR3 with reference TRBV11-1 and TRBJ1-1 gives the whole variable domain EAEVAQSPRYKITEKSQAVAFWCDPISGHATLYWYRQILGQGPELLVQFQDESVVDDSQLPKDRFSAERLKGVDSTLKIQPAELGDSAMYLCASSLGRRNTEAFFGQGTRLTVV.

This CDR3 reads CASGLAGGLLRETQYF. The CDR3 DNA follows: TGTGCTAGTGGACTAGCGGGGGGCCTACTAAGGGAGACCCAGTACTTC. The chain recombines TRBV12-5 with TRBJ2-5; 12 bases are shared with TRBD2. J was trimmed by 5 bases and V by 6 bases; bases with no gene match: 10. This CDR3 region has 16 residues. The germline CDR1 and CDR2 sequences are LGHNT and FRNRAP.

The V gene is TRBV6-1, the J gene TRBJ1-5; D call uncertain. Germline loops: CDR1 MNHNS, CDR2 SASEGT. V shed 7 bases and J shed 0 bases, with 13 bases lying between them. The CDR3 has 15 amino acids. CDR3 bases: TGTGCCAGCAAAGGTAGTTTCGGTAGCAATCAGCCCCAGCATTTT. This gives the protein CASKGSFGSNQPQHF.

The chain employs TRBV2 and TRBJ2-3; D is undetermined. Trimming stripped 8 bases from V and 2 bases from J, with 8 bases between. Germline V CDR1 and CDR2: SNHLY, FYNNEI. CDR3 length: 12 residues. The CDR3: CASGQVTDTQYF. The DNA of the CDR3 is TGTGCCAGCGGCCAAGTCACAGATACGCAGTATTTT.

The rearrangement links TRBV10-3 to TRBJ1-6, with no clear D. CDR3 length: 13 amino acids. In germline, CDR1 is ENHRY, CDR2 SYGVKD. V was clipped by 6 bases and J by 5 bases, with 8 bases between them. This CDR3 is CAIRQGNNSPLHF. The CDR3, as DNA: TGTGCCATCAGGCAAGGAAATAATTCACCCCTCCACTTT.